This TCR beta chain was captured by sequencing in a study of shared clonotypes between healthy human individuals. Study context: Each donor's CD4 naive and CD4 memory cells filled three plates apiece, CD8 naive two, and CD8 memory one. General study points: The genetic and exposure-history diversity represented was limited by few donors.

Sequenced by immunoSEQ multiplex PCR; TCRdb stores in-frame clones only, minus some. The sample shows more than 400,000 clones, about 96% of them seen only once. This CDR3 contains 13 residues. Germline V gene sequence: CDR1 SGHNT, CDR2 YENEEA. Trimming cost V 3 bases and J 5 bases, with 8 bases left between them. As concerns this clone: The antigen is not known.

Material for sequencing was naive CD4+ T cells sorted from blood. As to subset: CD45RA+ positively selected. This receptor was taken from a woman in her twenties or thirties in good health. The chain employs TRBV11-3 and TRBJ2-1; tentatively, D is TRBD2 (6 bases). The CDR3 sequence is CASSFSSDNEQFF. In nucleotides, the CDR3 is TGTGCCAGCAGCTTCTCTAGCGACAATGAGCAGTTCTTC.